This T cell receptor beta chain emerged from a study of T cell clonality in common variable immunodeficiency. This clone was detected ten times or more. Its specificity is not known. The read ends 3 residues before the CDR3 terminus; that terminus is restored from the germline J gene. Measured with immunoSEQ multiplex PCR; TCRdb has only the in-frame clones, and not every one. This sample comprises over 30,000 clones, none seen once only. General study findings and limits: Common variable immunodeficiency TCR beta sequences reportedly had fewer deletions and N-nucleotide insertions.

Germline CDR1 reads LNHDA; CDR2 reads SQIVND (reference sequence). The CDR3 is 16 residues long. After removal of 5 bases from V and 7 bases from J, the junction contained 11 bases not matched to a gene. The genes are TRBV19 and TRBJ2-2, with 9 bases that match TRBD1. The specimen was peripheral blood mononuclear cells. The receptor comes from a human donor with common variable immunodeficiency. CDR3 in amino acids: CASSLRQGGSGGELFF. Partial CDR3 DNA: TGTGCCAGTAGTCTGCGACAGGGGGGTTCCGGCGGGGAG.